Sequencing of this TCR beta chain was carried out in a study of blood T cells in healthy people across ages. Alongside a J-beta primer mix, a sample-barcoded 5' primer served in a second PCR lasting about 7 to 11 cycles. Each of the cDNA molecules was tagged by a template-switch adaptor with 12 random nucleotides. MiXCR, run by TCRdb on the 5' RACE reads, gives a single entry per CDR3 protein. The sample includes 550,000 to 800,000 distinct CDR3 sequences, roughly 30% seen only once; the top ten take about 16%. V gave up 6 bases and J gave up 4 bases; unmatched junction bases: 4. CDR3 size: 13 residues. This clonotype was detected many times. Its antigen is unidentified. The study, taken as a whole, reports: With age, beta diversity per million T cells declined roughly linearly, significantly by over 35. The diversity estimates, figures obtained from one million T cells, were considered underestimates. There was no known CMV status for donors, so expanded clonotype changes were possibly confounded.

This TCR derives from an elderly woman in good health. The rearrangement joins TRBV12-3 or TRBV12-4 to TRBJ1-2; 8 bases align to TRBD1. The sample comprised blood. The CDR3 loop is CASRTGVSYGYTF. The CDR3 DNA reads TGTGCCAGCAGGACAGGGGTGAGCTATGGCTACACCTTC.